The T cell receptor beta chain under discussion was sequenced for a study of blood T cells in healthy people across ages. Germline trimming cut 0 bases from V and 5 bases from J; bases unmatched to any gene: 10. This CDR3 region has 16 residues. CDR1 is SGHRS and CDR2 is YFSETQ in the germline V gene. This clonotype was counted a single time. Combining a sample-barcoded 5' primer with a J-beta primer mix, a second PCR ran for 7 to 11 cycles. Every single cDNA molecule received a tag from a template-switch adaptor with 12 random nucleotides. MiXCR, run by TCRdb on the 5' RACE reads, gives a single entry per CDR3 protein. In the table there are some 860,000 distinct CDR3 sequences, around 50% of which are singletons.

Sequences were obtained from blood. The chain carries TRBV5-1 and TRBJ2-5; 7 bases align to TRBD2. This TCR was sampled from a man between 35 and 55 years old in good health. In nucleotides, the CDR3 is TGCGCCAGCAGCTTGGCGGAGGGAGGGCCTTGGGAGACCCAGTACTTC. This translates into CASSLAEGGPWETQYF.